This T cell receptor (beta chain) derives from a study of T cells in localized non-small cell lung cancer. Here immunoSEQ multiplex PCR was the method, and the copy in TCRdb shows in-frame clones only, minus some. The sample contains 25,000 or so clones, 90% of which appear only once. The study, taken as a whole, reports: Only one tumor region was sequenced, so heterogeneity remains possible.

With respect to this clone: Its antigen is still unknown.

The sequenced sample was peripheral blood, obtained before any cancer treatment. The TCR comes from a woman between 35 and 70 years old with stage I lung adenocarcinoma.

CDR3 protein: CASSLTGFQETQYF. The CDR3 nucleotides read TGTGCCAGCAGCTTAACCGGGTTTCAAGAGACCCAGTACTTC. The chain carries TRBV7-2 and TRBJ2-5, with unresolved D. Trimming pared 2 bases from V and 2 bases from J, leaving 9 bases between. Germline V gene lookup returns CDR1 SGHTA and CDR2 FQGNSA. The CDR3 sequence is 14 residues long.